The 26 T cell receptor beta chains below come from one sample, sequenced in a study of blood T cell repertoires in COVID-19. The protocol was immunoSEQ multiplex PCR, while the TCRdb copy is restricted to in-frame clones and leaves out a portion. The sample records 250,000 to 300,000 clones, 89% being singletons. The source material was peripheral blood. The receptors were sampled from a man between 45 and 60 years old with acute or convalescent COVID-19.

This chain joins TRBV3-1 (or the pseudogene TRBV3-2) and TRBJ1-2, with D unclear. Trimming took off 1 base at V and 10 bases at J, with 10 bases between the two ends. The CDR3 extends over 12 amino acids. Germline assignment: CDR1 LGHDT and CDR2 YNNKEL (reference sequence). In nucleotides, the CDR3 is TGTGCCAGCAGCCAAGGATTCGGAGACTACACCTTC. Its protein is CASSQGFGDYTF.

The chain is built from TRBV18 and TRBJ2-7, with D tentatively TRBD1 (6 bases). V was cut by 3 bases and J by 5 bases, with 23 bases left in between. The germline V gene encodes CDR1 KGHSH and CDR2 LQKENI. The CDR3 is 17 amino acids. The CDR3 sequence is CASSPRPDRQLPDEQYF. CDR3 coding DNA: TGTGCCAGCTCACCGAGACCCGACAGGCAGTTACCCGACGAGCAGTACTTC. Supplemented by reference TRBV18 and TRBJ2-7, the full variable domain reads NAGVMQNPRHLVRRRGQEARLRCSPMKGHSHVYWYRQLPEEGLKFMVYLQKENIIDESGMPKERFSAEFPKEGPSILRIQQVVRGDSAAYFCASSPRPDRQLPDEQYFGPGTRLTVT.

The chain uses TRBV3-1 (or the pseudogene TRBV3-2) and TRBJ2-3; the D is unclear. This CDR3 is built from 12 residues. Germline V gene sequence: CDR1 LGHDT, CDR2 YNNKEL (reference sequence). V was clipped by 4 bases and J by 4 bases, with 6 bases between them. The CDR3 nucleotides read TGTGCCAGCAGCCCCATCCCAGATACGCAGTATTTT. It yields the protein CASSPIPDTQYF.

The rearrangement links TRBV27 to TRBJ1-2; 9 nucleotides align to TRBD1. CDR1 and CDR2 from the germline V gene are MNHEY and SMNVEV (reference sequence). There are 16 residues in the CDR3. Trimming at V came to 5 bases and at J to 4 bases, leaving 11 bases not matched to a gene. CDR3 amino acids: CASSGGSGQGFYGYTF. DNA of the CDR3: TGTGCCAGCAGTGGAGGGTCGGGACAGGGATTCTATGGCTACACCTTC.

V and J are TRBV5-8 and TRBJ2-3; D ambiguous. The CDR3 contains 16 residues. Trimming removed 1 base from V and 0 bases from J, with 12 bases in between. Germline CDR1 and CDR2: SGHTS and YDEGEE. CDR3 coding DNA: TGTGCCAGCAGCTTGTGGGTCCAGGCTAGCACAGATACGCAGTATTTT. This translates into CASSLWVQASTDTQYF. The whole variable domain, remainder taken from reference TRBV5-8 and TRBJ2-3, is EAGVTQSPTHLIKTRGQQATLRCSPISGHTSVYWYQQALGLGLQFLLWYDEGEERNRGNFPPRFSGRQFPNYSSELNVNALELEDSALYLCASSLWVQASTDTQYFGPGTRLTVL.

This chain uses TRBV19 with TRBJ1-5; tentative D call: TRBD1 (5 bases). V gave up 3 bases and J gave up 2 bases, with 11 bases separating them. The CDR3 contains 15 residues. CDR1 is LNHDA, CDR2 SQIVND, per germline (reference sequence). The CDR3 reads CASSIRRTRNQPQHF. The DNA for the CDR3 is TGTGCCAGTAGTATCCGCCGGACACGCAATCAGCCCCAGCATTTT.

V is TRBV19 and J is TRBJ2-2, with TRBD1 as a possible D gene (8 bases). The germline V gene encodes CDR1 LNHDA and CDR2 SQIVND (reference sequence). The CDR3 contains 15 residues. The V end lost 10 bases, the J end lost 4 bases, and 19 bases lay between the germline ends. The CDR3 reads CATLYRGGSTGELFF. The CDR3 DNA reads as TGTGCCACCCTTTACAGGGGGGGGAGCACCGGGGAGCTGTTTTTT.

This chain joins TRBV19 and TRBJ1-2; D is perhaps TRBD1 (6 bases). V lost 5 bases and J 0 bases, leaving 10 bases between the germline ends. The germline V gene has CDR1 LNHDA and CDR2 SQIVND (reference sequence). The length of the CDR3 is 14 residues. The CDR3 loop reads CASSSGDTNYGYTF. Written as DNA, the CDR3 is TGTGCCAGTAGTTCAGGGGATACTAACTATGGCTACACCTTC.

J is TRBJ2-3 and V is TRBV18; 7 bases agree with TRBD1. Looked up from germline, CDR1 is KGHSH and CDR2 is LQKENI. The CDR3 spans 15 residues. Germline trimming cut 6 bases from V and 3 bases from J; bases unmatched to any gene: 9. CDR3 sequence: CASSKDRVETDTQYF. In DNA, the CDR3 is TGTGCCAGCTCCAAAGACAGGGTAGAGACAGATACGCAGTATTTT.

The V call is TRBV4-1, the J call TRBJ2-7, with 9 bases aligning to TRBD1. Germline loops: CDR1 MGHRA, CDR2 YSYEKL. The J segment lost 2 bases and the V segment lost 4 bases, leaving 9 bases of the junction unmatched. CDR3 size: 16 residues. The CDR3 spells CASSRSQGAIPYEQYF. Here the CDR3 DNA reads TGCGCCAGCAGCCGATCACAGGGGGCCATTCCCTACGAGCAGTACTTC.

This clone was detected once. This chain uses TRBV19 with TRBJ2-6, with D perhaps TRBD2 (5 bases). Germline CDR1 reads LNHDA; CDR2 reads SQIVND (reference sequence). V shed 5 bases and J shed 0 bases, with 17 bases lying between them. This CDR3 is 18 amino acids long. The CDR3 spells CASSLGAAWDSGANVLTF. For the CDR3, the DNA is TGTGCCAGTAGTCTCGGAGCGGCCTGGGACTCTGGGGCCAACGTCCTGACTTTC.

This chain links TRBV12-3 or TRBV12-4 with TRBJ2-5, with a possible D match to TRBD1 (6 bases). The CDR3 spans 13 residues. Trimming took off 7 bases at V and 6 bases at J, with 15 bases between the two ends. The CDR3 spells CASTLGALQTQYF. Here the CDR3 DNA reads TGTGCCAGCACCTTGGGGGCCCTGCAGACCCAGTACTTC.

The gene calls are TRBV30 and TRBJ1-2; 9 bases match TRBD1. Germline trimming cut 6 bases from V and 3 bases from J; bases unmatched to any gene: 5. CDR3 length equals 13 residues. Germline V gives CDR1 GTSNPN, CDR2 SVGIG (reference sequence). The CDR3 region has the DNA TGTGCCTGTCGGACAGGGGATGACTATGGCTACACCTTC. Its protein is CACRTGDDYGYTF.

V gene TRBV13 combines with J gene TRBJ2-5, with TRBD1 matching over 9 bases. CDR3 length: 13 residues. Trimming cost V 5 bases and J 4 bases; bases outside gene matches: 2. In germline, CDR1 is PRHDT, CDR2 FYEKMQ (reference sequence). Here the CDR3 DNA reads TGTGCCAGCAGCAAGGACAGGGGAGAGACCCAGTACTTC. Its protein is CASSKDRGETQYF. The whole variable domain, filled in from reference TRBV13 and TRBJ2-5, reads AAGVIQSPRHLIKEKRETATLKCYPIPRHDTVYWYQQGPGQDPQFLISFYEKMQSDKGSIPDRFSAQQFSDYHSELNMSSLELGDSALYFCASSKDRGETQYFGPGTRLLVL.

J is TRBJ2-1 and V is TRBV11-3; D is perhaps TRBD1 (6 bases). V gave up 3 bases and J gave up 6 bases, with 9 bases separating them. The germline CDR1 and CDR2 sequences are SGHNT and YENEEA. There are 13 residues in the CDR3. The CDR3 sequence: CASSFARGNEQFF. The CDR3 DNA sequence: TGTGCCAGCAGCTTTGCCAGGGGCAATGAGCAGTTCTTC.

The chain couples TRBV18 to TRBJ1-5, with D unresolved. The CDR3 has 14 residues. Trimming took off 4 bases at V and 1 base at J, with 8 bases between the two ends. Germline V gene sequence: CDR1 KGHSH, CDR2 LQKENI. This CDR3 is CASSHSESNQPQHF. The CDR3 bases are TGTGCCAGCTCACATTCGGAGAGCAATCAGCCCCAGCATTTT.

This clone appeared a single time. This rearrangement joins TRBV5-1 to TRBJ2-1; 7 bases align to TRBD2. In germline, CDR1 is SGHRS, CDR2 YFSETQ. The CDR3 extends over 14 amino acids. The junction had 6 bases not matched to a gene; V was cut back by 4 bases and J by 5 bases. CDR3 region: CASSPAAGDNEQFF. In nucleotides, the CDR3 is TGCGCCAGCAGCCCTGCGGCGGGGGACAATGAGCAGTTCTTC. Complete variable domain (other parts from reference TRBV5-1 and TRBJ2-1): KAGVTQTPRYLIKTRGQQVTLSCSPISGHRSVSWYQQTPGQGLQFLFEYFSETQRNKGNFPGRFSGRQFSNSRSEMNVSTLELGDSALYLCASSPAAGDNEQFFGPGTRLTVL.

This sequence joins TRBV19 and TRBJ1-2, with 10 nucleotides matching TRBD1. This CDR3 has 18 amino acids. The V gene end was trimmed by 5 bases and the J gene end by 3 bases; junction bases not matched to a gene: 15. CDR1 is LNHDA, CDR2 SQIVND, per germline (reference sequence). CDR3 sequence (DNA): TGTGCCAGTAGTCAGGTCCCGGGACAGGGGCCGGTTCACTATGGCTACACCTTC. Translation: CASSQVPGQGPVHYGYTF.

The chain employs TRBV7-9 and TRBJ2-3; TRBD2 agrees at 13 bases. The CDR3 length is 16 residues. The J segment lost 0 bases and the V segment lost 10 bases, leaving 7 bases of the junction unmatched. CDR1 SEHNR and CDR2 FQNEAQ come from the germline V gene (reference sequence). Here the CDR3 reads CATPGLAGPSTDTQYF. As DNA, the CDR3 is TGTGCCACCCCGGGACTAGCGGGACCTAGCACAGATACGCAGTATTTT.

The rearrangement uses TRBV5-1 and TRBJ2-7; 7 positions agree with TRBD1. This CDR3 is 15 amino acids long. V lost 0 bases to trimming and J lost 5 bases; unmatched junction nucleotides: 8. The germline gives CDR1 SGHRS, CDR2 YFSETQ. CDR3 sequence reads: CASSLGQGLRDEQYF. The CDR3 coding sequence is TGCGCCAGCAGCTTGGGACAGGGTTTGCGAGACGAGCAGTACTTC.

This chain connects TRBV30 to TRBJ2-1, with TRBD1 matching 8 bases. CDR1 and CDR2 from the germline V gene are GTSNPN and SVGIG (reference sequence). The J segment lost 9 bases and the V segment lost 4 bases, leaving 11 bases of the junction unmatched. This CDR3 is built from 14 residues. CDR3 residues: CAWTPDRVGGEQFF. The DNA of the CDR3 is TGTGCCTGGACTCCGGACAGGGTAGGAGGTGAGCAGTTCTTC.

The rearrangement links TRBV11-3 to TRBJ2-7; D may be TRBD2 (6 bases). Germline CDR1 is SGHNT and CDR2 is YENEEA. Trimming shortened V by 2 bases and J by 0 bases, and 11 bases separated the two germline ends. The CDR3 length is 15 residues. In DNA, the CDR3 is TGTGCCAGCAGCTTAAGAGCGGGCAGCTCCTACGAGCAGTACTTC. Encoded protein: CASSLRAGSSYEQYF.

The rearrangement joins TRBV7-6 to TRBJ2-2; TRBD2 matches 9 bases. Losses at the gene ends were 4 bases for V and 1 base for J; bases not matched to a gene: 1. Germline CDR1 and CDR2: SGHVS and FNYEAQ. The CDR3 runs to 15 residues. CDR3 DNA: TGTGCCAGCAGCTCGACTAGCGGGAACACCGGGGAGCTGTTTTTT. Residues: CASSSTSGNTGELFF.

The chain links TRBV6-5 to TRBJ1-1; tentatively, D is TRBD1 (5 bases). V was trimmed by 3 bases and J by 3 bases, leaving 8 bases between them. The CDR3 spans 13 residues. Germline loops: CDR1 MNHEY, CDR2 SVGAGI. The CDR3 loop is CASSYGAHTEAFF. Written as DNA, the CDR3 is TGTGCCAGCAGTTATGGGGCGCACACTGAAGCTTTCTTT.

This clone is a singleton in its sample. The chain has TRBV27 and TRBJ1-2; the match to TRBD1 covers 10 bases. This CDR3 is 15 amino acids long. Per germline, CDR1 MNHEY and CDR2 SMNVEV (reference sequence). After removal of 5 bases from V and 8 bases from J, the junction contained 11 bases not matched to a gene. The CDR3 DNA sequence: TGTGCCAGCAGTCCCCGCCCGGGACAGGGGCTGGGCTACACCTTC. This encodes CASSPRPGQGLGYTF.

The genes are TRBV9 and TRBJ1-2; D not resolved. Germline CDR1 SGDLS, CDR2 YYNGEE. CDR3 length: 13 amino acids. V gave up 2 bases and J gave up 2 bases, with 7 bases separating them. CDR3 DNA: TGTGCCAGCAGCGTTGGAGAAAACTATGGCTACACCTTC. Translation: CASSVGENYGYTF.